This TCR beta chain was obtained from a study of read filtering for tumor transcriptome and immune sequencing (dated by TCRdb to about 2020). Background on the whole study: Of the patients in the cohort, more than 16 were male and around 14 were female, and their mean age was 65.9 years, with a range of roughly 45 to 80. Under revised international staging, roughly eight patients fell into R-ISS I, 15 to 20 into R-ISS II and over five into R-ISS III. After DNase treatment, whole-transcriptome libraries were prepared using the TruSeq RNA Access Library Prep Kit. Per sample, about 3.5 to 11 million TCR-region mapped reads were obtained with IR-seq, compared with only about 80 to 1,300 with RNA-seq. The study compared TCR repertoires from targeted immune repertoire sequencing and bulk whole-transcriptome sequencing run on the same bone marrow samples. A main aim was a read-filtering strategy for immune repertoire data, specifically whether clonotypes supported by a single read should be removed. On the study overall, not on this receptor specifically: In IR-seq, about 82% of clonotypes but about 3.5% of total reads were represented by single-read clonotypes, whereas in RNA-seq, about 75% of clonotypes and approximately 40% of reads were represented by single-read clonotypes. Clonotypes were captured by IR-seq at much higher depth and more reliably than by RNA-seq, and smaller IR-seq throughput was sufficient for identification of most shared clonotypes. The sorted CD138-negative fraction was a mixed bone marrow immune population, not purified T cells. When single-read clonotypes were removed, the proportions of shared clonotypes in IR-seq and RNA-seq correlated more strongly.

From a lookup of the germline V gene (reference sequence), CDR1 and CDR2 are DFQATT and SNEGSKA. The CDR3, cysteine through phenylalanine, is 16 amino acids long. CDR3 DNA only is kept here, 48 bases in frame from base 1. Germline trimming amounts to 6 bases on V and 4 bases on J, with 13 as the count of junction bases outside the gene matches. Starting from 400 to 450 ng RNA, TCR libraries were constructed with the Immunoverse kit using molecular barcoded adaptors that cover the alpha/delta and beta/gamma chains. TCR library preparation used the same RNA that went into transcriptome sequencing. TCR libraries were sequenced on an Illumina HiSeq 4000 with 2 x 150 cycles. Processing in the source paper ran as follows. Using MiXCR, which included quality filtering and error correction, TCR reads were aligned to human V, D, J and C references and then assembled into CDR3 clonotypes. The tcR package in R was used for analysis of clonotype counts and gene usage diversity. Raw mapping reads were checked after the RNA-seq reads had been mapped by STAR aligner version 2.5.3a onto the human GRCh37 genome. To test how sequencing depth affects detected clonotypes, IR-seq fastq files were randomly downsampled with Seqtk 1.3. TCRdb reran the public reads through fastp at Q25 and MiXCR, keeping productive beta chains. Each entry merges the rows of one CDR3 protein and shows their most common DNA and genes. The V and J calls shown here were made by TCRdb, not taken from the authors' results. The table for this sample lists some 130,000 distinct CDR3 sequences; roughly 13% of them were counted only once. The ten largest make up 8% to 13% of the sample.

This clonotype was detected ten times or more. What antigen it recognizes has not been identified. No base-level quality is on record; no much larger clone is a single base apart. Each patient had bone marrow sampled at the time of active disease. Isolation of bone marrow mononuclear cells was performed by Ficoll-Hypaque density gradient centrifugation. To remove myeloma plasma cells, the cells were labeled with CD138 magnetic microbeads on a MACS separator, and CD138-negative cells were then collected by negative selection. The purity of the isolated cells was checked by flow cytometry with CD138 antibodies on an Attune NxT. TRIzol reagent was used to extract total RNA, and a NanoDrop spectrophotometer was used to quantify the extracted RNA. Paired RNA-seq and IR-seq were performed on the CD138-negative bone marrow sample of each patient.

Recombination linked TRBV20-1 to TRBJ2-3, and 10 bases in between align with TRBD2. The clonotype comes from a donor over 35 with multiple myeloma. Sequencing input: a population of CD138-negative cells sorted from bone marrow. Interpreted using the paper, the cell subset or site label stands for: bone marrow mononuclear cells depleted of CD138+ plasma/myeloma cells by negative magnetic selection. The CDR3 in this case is CSANLAAGGPADTQYF. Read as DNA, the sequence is TGCAGTGCGAACCTAGCAGCGGGAGGGCCGGCAGATACGCAGTATTTT.